This T cell receptor beta chain emerged from a study of blood T cell repertoires in COVID-19. Turning to the study itself: Whether acute or convalescent, the COVID-19 samples came from the United States, Italy and Spain. Sample material is recorded as cDNA or gDNA derived from T cells, B-cell-depleted T cells, or PBMCs.

Study processing details: Estimation of nucleated cell counts relied on the amplification of reference gene primers. Produced via immunoSEQ multiplex PCR; TCRdb's table is partial and in-frame only. The DNA was the basis for D and trimming; V, J and clone size are from that table. The table includes about 120,000 clones, around four fifths detected once. The CDR3 is 15 amino acids. V gave up 5 bases and J gave up 8 bases; unmatched junction bases: 6. The V gene's germline CDR1 is SGHTA and CDR2 FQGNSA. This sequence was found in a human donor in a cohort sampled during active COVID-19. This sequence joins TRBV7-2 and TRBJ2-1; TRBD2 matches 13 bases. Sequenced: peripheral blood. The CDR3 loop reads CASSRRTSGGYEQFF. CDR3 nucleotides: TGTGCCAGCAGCCGCCGGACTAGCGGGGGCTATGAGCAGTTCTTC. The full variable domain, completed using reference TRBV7-2 and TRBJ2-1, is GAGVSQSPSNKVTEKGKDVELRCDPISGHTALYWYRQSLGQGLEFLIYFQGNSAPDKSGLPSDRFSAERTGGSVSTLTIQRTQQEDSAVYLCASSRRTSGGYEQFFGPGTRLTVL.